One sample yielded the 10 T cell receptor beta chains listed below, sequenced in a study of blood T cell repertoires in COVID-19. Method: immunoSEQ multiplex PCR; TCRdb's copy keeps in-frame clones and lacks some. The sample has under 200,000 clones; under 85% are singletons. The source material was peripheral blood. The origin of the receptors is a man between 65 and 85 years old with acute or convalescent COVID-19.

This clone was counted once. The rearrangement uses TRBV7-8 and TRBJ2-4; 7 bases align to TRBD1. The CDR3 is 16 residues long. Trimming removed 5 bases from V and 6 bases from J; junction bases left unmatched: 13. CDR1 SGHVS and CDR2 FQNEAQ come from the germline V gene. In DNA form, the CDR3 reads TGTGCCAGCAGCCCCCCCGGACAGGACCTTGGAAACATTCAGTACTTC. Protein sequence: CASSPPGQDLGNIQYF.

The chain combines TRBV3-1 (or the pseudogene TRBV3-2) with TRBJ1-1, with a weak D call TRBD1 (6 bases). The CDR3 sequence is 15 residues long. From germline, CDR1 is LGHDT and CDR2 YNNKEL (reference sequence). V lost 4 bases to trimming and J lost 6 bases, with 18 bases between them. The CDR3 spells CASSPGGGPIAEAFF. The CDR3 bases are TGTGCCAGCAGCCCAGGCGGGGGGCCAATAGCTGAAGCTTTCTTT.

The genes are TRBV6-5 and TRBJ2-5; a weak D match, TRBD2 (6 bases). Trimming removed 4 bases from V and 5 bases from J, with 14 bases in between. CDR1 is MNHEY and CDR2 is SVGAGI in the germline V gene. CDR3 length: 14 amino acids. The CDR3 bases are TGTGCCAGCAGTTTACGGGGAGGATGGGAGACCCAGTACTTC. It yields the protein CASSLRGGWETQYF.

The rearrangement joins TRBV25-1 to TRBJ2-7, with a tentative D call TRBD1 (6 bases). V lost 3 bases and J lost 2, with 14 bases in between. Germline CDR1 is MGHDK and CDR2 is SYGVNS. The CDR3 is 15 residues long. The DNA for the CDR3 is TGTGCCAGCAGTGAGACAGGACCGTATCCCTACGAGCAGTACTTC. Encoded protein: CASSETGPYPYEQYF.

The chain is built from TRBV7-2 and TRBJ2-7; 7 nucleotides line up with TRBD1. After removal of 5 bases from V and 3 bases from J, the junction contained 7 bases not matched to a gene. The V gene's germline CDR1 is SGHTA and CDR2 FQGNSA. CDR3 size: 14 residues. The CDR3 DNA reads as TGTGCCAGCAGCGAGACAGGGACAGACTACGAGCAGTACTTC. Protein: CASSETGTDYEQYF.

The chain links TRBV5-1 to TRBJ1-1; 7 positions match TRBD1. V shed 4 bases, J shed 7 bases, and the junction held 7 bases outside the gene matches. This CDR3 contains 13 residues. Germline CDR1 and CDR2: SGHRS and YFSETQ. CDR3 DNA: TGCGCCAGCAGCCTAGGACAGGACTTTGAAGCTTTCTTT. Translated: CASSLGQDFEAFF.

The rearrangement joins TRBV7-2 to TRBJ2-5, with 9 positions matching TRBD1. CDR3 size: 15 residues. Germline CDR1 reads SGHTA; CDR2 reads FQGNSA. The junction had 7 bases not matched to a gene; V was cut back by 3 bases and J by 5 bases. CDR3 in amino acids: CASSFTGGLGETQYF. CDR3 coding DNA: TGTGCCAGCAGCTTCACAGGGGGCCTGGGGGAGACCCAGTACTTC.

The rearrangement uses TRBV19 and TRBJ1-2, with 8 bases aligning to TRBD1. Trimming at V came to 4 bases and at J to 3 bases, leaving 10 bases not matched to a gene. Germline CDR1 and CDR2: LNHDA and SQIVND (reference sequence). The CDR3 has 16 residues. In DNA form, the CDR3 reads TGTGCCAGTAGTAGGGTGGGGGACAGGCTGGACTATGGCTACACCTTC. Its translation is CASSRVGDRLDYGYTF.

The CDR3 coding sequence is TGTGCCAGCAGCTTGGTCCAGACTCAAGAGACCCAGTACTTC. Encoded protein: CASSLVQTQETQYF. The chain couples TRBV5-4 to TRBJ2-5; D gene unclear. The CDR3 runs to 14 residues. Trimming removed 0 bases at V and 2 bases at J, with 8 bases between. Per the germline V gene, CDR1 is SGHNT and CDR2 is YYREEE (reference sequence). The variable domain in full, completed from reference TRBV5-4 and TRBJ2-5, reads ETGVTQSPTHLIKTRGQQVTLRCSSQSGHNTVSWYQQALGQGPQFIFQYYREEENGRGNFPPRFSGLQFPNYSSELNVNALELDDSALYLCASSLVQTQETQYFGPGTRLLVL.

The gene calls are TRBV18 and TRBJ1-4; 9 bases line up with TRBD1. Per germline, CDR1 KGHSH and CDR2 LQKENI. The CDR3 has 15 amino acids. J gave up 5 bases and V 3 bases, and 4 bases lay outside the gene matches. CDR3 coding DNA: TGTGCCAGCTCACCCAACAGGGGGCGGAATGAAAAACTGTTTTTT. Translating gives CASSPNRGRNEKLFF.